This TCR beta chain is drawn from a study of technical replicates of blood from several donors. Generated by immunoSEQ multiplex PCR, the TCRdb table keeps only in-frame clones and is missing some. The sample records around 50,000 clones, 90% to 97% being singletons. V lost 5 bases and J lost 1, with 11 bases in between. The CDR3 has 15 amino acids. Germline CDR1 WSHSY, CDR2 SAAADI. What was sequenced was T cells isolated from PBMCs. The gene calls are TRBV10-2 and TRBJ2-2; the D gene is possibly TRBD1 (6 bases). The clonotype was recovered from a human donor in good health. CDR3: CASSPGTLNTGELFF. Here the CDR3 DNA reads TGCGCCAGCAGTCCCGGGACATTGAACACCGGGGAGCTGTTTTTT.